Listed below are T cell receptor beta chains from one sample, sequenced in a study of T cells in Graves' hyperthyroidism and ophthalmopathy. Each CDR3 protein is one row after TCRdb ran MiXCR on the multiplex PCR reads. Here the sample spans fewer than 600,000 distinct CDR3 sequences, 13% to 15% being singletons. The sequencing sample was made of blood. The receptors here all came from a woman younger than 35 with Graves' hyperthyroidism. Each CDR3 is given without its conserved first and last residue.

>TRBV6-1|TRBJ1-2
ASSEVQEVGYT
>TRBV6-1|TRBJ1-2
ASSSRQVDGYT
>TRBV5-1|TRBJ1-1
ASSYVDRGDTEAF
>TRBV5-8|TRBJ2-1
ASSLTIWGEGNEQF
>TRBV12-3/TRBV12-4|TRBJ1-2
ASSLWGAIYGYT
>TRBV30|TRBJ2-6
AWSAVRGANVLT
>TRBV7-2|TRBJ1-1
ASSPRQAWPEAF
>TRBV5-5|TRBJ2-3
ASSSLAETDTQY
>TRBV10-1|TRBJ1-1
ASSVGKRGNTEAF
>TRBV5-1|TRBJ2-3
ASSLGVQDFTDTQY
>TRBV24-1|TRBJ2-3
ATSATGTGTDTQY
>TRBV20-1|TRBJ1-2
SARKDRGNYGYT